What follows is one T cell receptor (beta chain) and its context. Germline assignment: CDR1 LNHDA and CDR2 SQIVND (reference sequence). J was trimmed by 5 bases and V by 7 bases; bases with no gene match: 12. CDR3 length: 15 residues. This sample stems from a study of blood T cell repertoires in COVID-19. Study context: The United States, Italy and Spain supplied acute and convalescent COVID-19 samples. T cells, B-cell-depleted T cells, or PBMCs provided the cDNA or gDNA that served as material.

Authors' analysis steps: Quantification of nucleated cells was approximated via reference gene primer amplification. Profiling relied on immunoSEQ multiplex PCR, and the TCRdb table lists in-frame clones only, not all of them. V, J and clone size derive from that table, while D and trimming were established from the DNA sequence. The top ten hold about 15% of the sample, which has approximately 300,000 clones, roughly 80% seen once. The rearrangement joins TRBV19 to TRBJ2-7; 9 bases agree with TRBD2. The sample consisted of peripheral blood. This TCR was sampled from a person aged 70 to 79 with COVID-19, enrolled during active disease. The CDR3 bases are TGTGCCAGTAATCAGGCGGGAGGGCCGGTAAACGAGCAGTACTTC. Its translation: CASNQAGGPVNEQYF.